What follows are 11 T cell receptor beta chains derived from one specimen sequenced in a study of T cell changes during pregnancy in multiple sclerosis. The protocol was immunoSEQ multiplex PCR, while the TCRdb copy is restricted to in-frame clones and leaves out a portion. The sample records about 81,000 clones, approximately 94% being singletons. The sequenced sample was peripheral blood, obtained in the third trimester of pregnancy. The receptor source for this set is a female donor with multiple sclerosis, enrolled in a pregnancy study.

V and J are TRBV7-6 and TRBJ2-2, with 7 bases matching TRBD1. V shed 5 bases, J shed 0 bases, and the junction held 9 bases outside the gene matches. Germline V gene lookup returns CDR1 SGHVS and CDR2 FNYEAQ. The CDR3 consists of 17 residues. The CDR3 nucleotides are TGTGCCAGCAGCCATTCGACAGGGTACGCGAACACCGGGGAGCTGTTTTTT. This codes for CASSHSTGYANTGELFF. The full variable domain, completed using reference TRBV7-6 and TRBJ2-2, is GAGVSQSPRYKVTKRGQDVALRCDPISGHVSLYWYRQALGQGPEFLTYFNYEAQQDKSGLPNDRFSAERPEGSISTLTIQRTEQRDSAMYRCASSHSTGYANTGELFFGEGSRLTVL.

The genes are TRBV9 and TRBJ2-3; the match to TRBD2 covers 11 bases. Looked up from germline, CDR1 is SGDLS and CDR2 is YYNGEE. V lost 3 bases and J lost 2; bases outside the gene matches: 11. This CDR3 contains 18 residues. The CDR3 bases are TGTGCCAGCAGCGGACGCTCGGGACTAGCGGCACCCACAGATACGCAGTATTTT. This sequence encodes CASSGRSGLAAPTDTQYF.

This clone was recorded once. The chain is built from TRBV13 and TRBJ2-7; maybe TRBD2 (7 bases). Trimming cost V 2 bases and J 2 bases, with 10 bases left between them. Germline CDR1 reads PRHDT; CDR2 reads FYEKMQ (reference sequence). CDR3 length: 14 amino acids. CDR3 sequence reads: CASSLRGGTYEQYF. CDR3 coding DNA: TGTGCCAGCAGCTTAAGGGGGGGGACCTACGAGCAGTACTTC.

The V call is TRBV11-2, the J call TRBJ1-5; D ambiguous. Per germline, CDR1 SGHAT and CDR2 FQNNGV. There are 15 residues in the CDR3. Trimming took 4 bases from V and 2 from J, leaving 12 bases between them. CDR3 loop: CASSSERGGNQPQHF. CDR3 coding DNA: TGTGCCAGCAGCTCGGAGCGCGGGGGCAATCAGCCCCAGCATTTT. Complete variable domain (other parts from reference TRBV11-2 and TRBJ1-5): EAGVAQSPRYKIIEKRQSVAFWCNPISGHATLYWYQQILGQGPKLLIQFQNNGVVDDSQLPKDRFSAERLKGVDSTLKIQPAKLEDSAVYLCASSSERGGNQPQHFGDGTRLSIL.

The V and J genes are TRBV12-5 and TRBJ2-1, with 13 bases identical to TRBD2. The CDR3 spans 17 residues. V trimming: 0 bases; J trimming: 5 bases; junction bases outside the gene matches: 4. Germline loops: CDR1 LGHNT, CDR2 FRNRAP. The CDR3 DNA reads TGTGCTAGTGGTTTGGTAAAGACTAGCGGGGGGCACAATGAGCAGTTCTTC. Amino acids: CASGLVKTSGGHNEQFF. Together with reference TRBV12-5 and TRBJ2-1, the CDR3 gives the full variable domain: DARVTQTPRHKVTEMGQEVTMRCQPILGHNTVFWYRQTMMQGLELLAYFRNRAPLDDSGMPKDRFSAEMPDATLATLKIQPSEPRDSAVYFCASGLVKTSGGHNEQFFGPGTRLTVL.

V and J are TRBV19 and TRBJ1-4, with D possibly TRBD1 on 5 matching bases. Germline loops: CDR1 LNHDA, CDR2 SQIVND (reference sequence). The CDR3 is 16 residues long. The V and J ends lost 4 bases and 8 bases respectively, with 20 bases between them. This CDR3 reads CASSNPRDGGGEKLFF. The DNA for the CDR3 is TGTGCCAGTAGTAACCCCCGGGACGGTGGAGGGGAAAAACTGTTTTTT.

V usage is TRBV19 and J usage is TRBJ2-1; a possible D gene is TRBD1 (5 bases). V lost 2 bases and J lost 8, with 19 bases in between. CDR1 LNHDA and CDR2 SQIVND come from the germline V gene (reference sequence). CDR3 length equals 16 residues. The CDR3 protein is CASSIPLLAGSDEQFF. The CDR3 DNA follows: TGTGCCAGTAGTATACCACTTCTGGCAGGGTCGGATGAGCAGTTCTTC. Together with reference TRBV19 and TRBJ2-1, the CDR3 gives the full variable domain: DGGITQSPKYLFRKEGQNVTLSCEQNLNHDAMYWYRQDPGQGLRLIYYSQIVNDFQKGDIAEGYSVSREKKESFPLTVTSAQKNPTAFYLCASSIPLLAGSDEQFFGPGTRLTVL.

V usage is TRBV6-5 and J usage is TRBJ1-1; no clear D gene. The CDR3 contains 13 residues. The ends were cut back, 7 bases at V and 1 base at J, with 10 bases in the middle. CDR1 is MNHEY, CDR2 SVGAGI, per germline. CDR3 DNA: TGTGCCAGCACAAAGCACCCGAACACTGAAGCTTTCTTT. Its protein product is CASTKHPNTEAFF.

The CDR3 loop is CASSYGRSIAEQYF. DNA of the CDR3: TGTGCCAGCAGTTACGGTCGGTCGATAGCCGAGCAGTACTTC. The J gene is TRBJ2-7, the V gene TRBV6-5, with D unclear. Trimming stripped 2 bases from V and 6 bases from J, with 14 bases between. Germline CDR1 MNHEY, CDR2 SVGAGI. The CDR3 contains 14 residues.

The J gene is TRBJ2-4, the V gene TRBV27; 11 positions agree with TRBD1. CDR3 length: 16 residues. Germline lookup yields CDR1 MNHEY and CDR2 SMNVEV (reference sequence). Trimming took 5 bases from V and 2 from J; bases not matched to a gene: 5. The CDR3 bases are TGTGCCAGCAGTCCCGGGACAGGGGGTACCAAAAACATTCAGTACTTC. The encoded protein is CASSPGTGGTKNIQYF.

The CDR3 spells CASSATSGAPTGELFF. The CDR3 coding sequence is TGTGCCAGCAGCGCGACTAGCGGGGCCCCCACCGGGGAGCTGTTTTTT. The gene calls are TRBV7-6 and TRBJ2-2; the match to TRBD2 covers 11 bases. V shed 5 bases, J shed 4 bases, and the junction held 6 bases outside the gene matches. The CDR3 loop spans 16 amino acids. CDR1 is SGHVS, CDR2 FNYEAQ, per germline.